The source of this TCR beta chain is a study of cytomegalovirus exposure and HLA in healthy donors. The PCR had 60 Vbeta and 13 Jbeta primers. Here immunoSEQ multiplex PCR was the method, and the copy in TCRdb shows in-frame clones only, minus some. The sample lists approximately 150,000 clones; around 73% were seen once. The CDR3 is 14 amino acids. V lost 2 bases to trimming and J lost 7 bases, with 14 bases between them. The germline gives CDR1 MGHRA, CDR2 YSYEKL. This clonotype originated in a woman under 30 in good health and CMV-seropositive. Sample: PBMCs. V is TRBV4-1 and J is TRBJ1-1; tentative D call: TRBD1 (5 bases). CDR3 loop: CASSQSGAGFEAFF. In nucleotides, the CDR3 is TGCGCCAGCAGCCAAAGCGGGGCGGGATTTGAAGCTTTCTTT.